This paragraph reports one TCR beta chain. Data came from immunoSEQ multiplex PCR; TCRdb stores just in-frame clones and leaves some out. The data contain approximately 26,000 clones, around 85% of them seen just once; the ten biggest clones take up 9.5% to 10%. The sample comes from a study of T cells in localized non-small cell lung cancer. Germline V gene sequence: CDR1 SGHDT, CDR2 YYEEEE. The CDR3 has 13 residues. V was pared by 1 base and J by 3 bases, with 7 bases between. The source of this sequence is a man between 35 and 75 years old with stage III squamous cell lung carcinoma. This specimen consisted of peripheral blood, obtained before any cancer treatment. V is TRBV5-6 and J is TRBJ1-2; D ambiguous. CDR3 DNA sequence: TGTGCCAGCAGCTTGCGGGATTACTATGGCTACACCTTC. This encodes CASSLRDYYGYTF. Full variable domain (rest looked up from reference TRBV5-6 and TRBJ1-2): DAGVTQSPTHLIKTRGQQVTLRCSPKSGHDTVSWYQQALGQGPQFIFQYYEEEERQRGNFPDRFSGHQFPNYSSELNVNALLLGDSALYLCASSLRDYYGYTFGSGTRLTVV.